A single TCR beta chain is shown here with its context. What it binds is unknown. This sample was taken from a study of cytomegalovirus exposure and HLA in healthy donors. At the level of the study: Previous work identified 95 million to 140 million unique TCR beta sequences from roughly 170 million T cells. Study conclusions and caveats: Some TCR beta chains (over 150 of them) were listed as cytomegalovirus-associated. It was shown in a later analysis that HLA-associated TCR beta chains were more clonally expanded than other, equally common chains.

PCR was performed using 60 Vbeta and 13 Jbeta primers. TCRdb's table, derived via immunoSEQ multiplex PCR, lists solely in-frame clones and lacks some. The sample records 170,000 or so clones, approximately 80% being singletons. The CDR3 sequence is 15 residues long. CDR1 MDHEN and CDR2 SYDVKM come from the germline V gene. The V segment lost 6 bases and the J segment 7 bases; nucleotides outside the gene matches: 8. Sequencing was performed on PBMCs. The source is a man between 18 and 29 years old in good health and CMV-seronegative. V gene TRBV28 combines with J gene TRBJ2-1; 11 bases match TRBD2. The CDR3 region is CASRVTSGSRNEQFF. The CDR3 DNA reads as TGTGCCAGCAGGGTAACTAGCGGGAGTAGGAATGAGCAGTTCTTC. Drawing the rest from reference TRBV28 and TRBJ2-1, the complete variable domain is DVKVTQSSRYLVKRTGEKVFLECVQDMDHENMFWYRQDPGLGLRLIYFSYDVKMKEKGDIPEGYSVSREKKERFSLILESASTNQTSMYLCASRVTSGSRNEQFFGPGTRLTVL.